One and the same sample provided the 16 T cell receptor beta chains below, sequenced in a study of T cells in Graves' hyperthyroidism and ophthalmopathy. RNA transcripts gave rise to amplified TCR beta CDR3 regions. When the TCR CDR3 underwent first-round RT-PCR, the HTBI primer set was used. TCRdb recomputed calls from the multiplex PCR reads with MiXCR, one row per CDR3 protein. This table holds 96,000 or so distinct CDR3 sequences, approximately 56% found once. Sample: blood. These receptors all stem from a woman aged 40 to 50 with Graves' hyperthyroidism.

The chain combines TRBV7-6 with TRBJ1-6, with 9 bases fitting TRBD1. Germline CDR1 is SGHVS and CDR2 is FNYEAQ. J was trimmed by 10 bases and V by 4 bases; bases with no gene match: 11. The CDR3 contains 16 residues. CDR3 sequence: CASSSRTGVMRSPLHF. Here the CDR3 DNA reads TGTGCCAGCAGCTCGAGGACAGGGGTCATGCGGTCACCCCTCCACTTT.

This clonotype appeared a single time. The gene calls are TRBV29-1 and TRBJ2-7, with TRBD1 matching 11 bases. Germline V CDR1 and CDR2: SQVTM, ANQGSEA. This CDR3 has 14 residues. The V and J ends lost 7 bases and 2 bases, in that order; junction bases with no gene match: 7. CDR3 region: CSGRTGGYTYEQYF. The CDR3 DNA sequence: TGCAGCGGTAGGACAGGGGGCTATACCTACGAGCAGTACTTC.

This clonotype has ten or more counts. The junction differs from germline at one of its ends, possibly a read error. This chain uses TRBV14 with TRBJ2-5, with 8 bases matching TRBD1. This CDR3 is 12 amino acids long. Germline V gene data show CDR1 as SGHDN and CDR2 as FVKESK. The CDR3 bases are TGTGCCAGCAGCCAAGATACGGACAGGGCGATTTTC. This translates into CASSQDTDRAIF.

Ten or more counts support this clonotype. The chain employs TRBV10-3 and TRBJ2-7, with 7 bases lining up with TRBD1. Trimming took 7 bases from V and 6 from J; bases not matched to a gene: 9. CDR1 is ENHRY, CDR2 SYGVKD, per germline. CDR3 length: 13 residues. The DNA for the CDR3 is TGTGCCATCAAGGACAGGTTACACGTCGAGCAGTACTTC. Amino acids: CAIKDRLHVEQYF.

This chain uses TRBV19 with TRBJ1-5, with 10 bases identical to TRBD1. The CDR3 totals 14 residues. Germline loops: CDR1 LNHDA, CDR2 SQIVND (reference sequence). V dropped 3 bases and J dropped 7; count of bases not matched to a gene: 3. In DNA, the CDR3 is TGTGCCAGTAGTATTGGACAGGGGGGACAGCCCCAGCATTTT. Its translation is CASSIGQGGQPQHF.

Ten or more counts support this clonotype. The chain is built from TRBV2 and TRBJ1-6, with TRBD1 matching over 10 bases. This CDR3 has 15 amino acids. J was trimmed by 6 bases and V by 6 bases; bases with no gene match: 5. Germline V CDR1 and CDR2: SNHLY, FYNNEI. This CDR3 reads CASRFRDRGNSPLHF. The CDR3 coding sequence is TGTGCCAGCAGATTCCGGGACAGGGGTAATTCACCCCTCCACTTT. The whole variable domain, remainder taken from reference TRBV2 and TRBJ1-6, is EPEVTQTPSHQVTQMGQEVILRCVPISNHLYFYWYRQILGQKVEFLVSFYNNEISEKSEIFDDQFSVERPDGSNFTLKIRSTKLEDSAMYFCASRFRDRGNSPLHFGNGTRLTVT.

The sample holds many counts of this clonotype. The chain uses TRBV13 and TRBJ2-2; 9 bases align to TRBD2. Germline V gives CDR1 PRHDT, CDR2 FYEKMQ (reference sequence). V trimming: 3 bases; J trimming: 6 bases; junction bases outside the gene matches: 8. The CDR3 spans 16 residues. The CDR3 DNA is TGTGCCAGCAGCTTCGTAGCGGGAGTCTGGGCCGGGGAGCTGTTTTTT. Encoded protein: CASSFVAGVWAGELFF.

This chain connects TRBV7-8 to TRBJ1-6; no definite D call. Germline CDR1 reads SGHVS; CDR2 reads FQNEAQ. The germline V and J ends were trimmed by 1 base and 13 bases, with 17 bases remaining between them. The CDR3 runs to 15 residues. CDR3 DNA: TGTGCCAGCAGCTTAGAGTTAGGGCTTGGTCAGCCCCTCCACTTT. Translated: CASSLELGLGQPLHF. The full variable domain, in which reference TRBV7-8 and TRBJ1-6 provide the parts outside the CDR3, is GAGVSQSPRYKVAKRGQDVALRCDPISGHVSLFWYQQALGQGPEFLTYFQNEAQLDKSGLPSDRFFAERPEGSVSTLKIQRTQQEDSAVYLCASSLELGLGQPLHFGNGTRLTVT.

The genes are TRBV11-1 and TRBJ1-2, with 7 bases that match TRBD1. Germline values: CDR1 SGHAT, CDR2 FQDESV (reference sequence). The CDR3 consists of 15 residues. After removal of 5 bases from V and 5 bases from J, the junction contained 11 bases not matched to a gene. This chain's CDR3 is CASSHSGTAGYGYTF. CDR3 sequence (DNA): TGTGCCAGCAGCCATTCCGGGACAGCAGGGTATGGCTACACCTTC.

This clonotype has a count of ten or more. V and J are TRBV9 and TRBJ1-1; a possible D gene is TRBD1 (5 bases). Per the germline V gene, CDR1 is SGDLS and CDR2 is YYNGEE. The CDR3 contains 13 residues. The ends were cut back, 0 bases at V and 5 bases at J, with 8 bases in the middle. For the CDR3, the DNA is TGTGCCAGCAGCGTAGGGGGGTTTACTGAAGCTTTCTTT. Protein sequence: CASSVGGFTEAFF.

This clonotype was counted at least ten times. One end of the junction does not line up with germline, which may come from a read error. The chain is built from TRBV7-2 and TRBJ1-2; D call uncertain. CDR3 length equals 15 residues. Per germline, CDR1 SGHTA and CDR2 FQGNSA. CDR3 region: CASSQVGFAGSGYTF. The CDR3 DNA is TGCGCCAGCAGCCAAGTGGGGTTCGCGGGTTCTGGCTACACCTTC.

The chain employs TRBV15 and TRBJ2-5; no definite D call. CDR3 size: 12 residues. Trimming removed 0 bases at V and 5 bases at J, with 4 bases between. Germline V lookup: CDR1 LNHNV, CDR2 YYDKDF (reference sequence). CDR3: CATSRDQETQYF. CDR3 nucleotides: TGTGCCACCAGCAGAGATCAGGAGACCCAGTACTTC.

By sample fraction, this clonotype is medium-sized. The chain uses TRBV7-2 and TRBJ2-5; D is unresolved. Trimming cost V 1 base and J 5 bases, with 11 bases left between them. CDR1 and CDR2 from the germline V gene are SGHTA and FQGNSA. The CDR3 contains 14 residues. The CDR3: CASSLGIQRETQYF. The CDR3 DNA is TGTGCCAGCAGCTTAGGAATACAACGGGAGACCCAGTACTTC.

The rearrangement uses TRBV10-3 and TRBJ2-7; possible D gene TRBD1, 5 bases. Germline lookup yields CDR1 ENHRY and CDR2 SYGVKD. Trimming removed 10 bases from V and 3 bases from J, with 16 bases in between. The CDR3 is 13 residues long. The CDR3, as DNA: TGTGCCAGCAGACAGTCTATCTACTACGAGCAGTACTTC. Translating it yields CASRQSIYYEQYF.

This clonotype occurred many times. The chain uses TRBV7-2 and TRBJ1-2; weak D call: TRBD1 (6 bases). The CDR3 loop spans 17 amino acids. CDR1 is SGHTA, CDR2 FQGNSA, per germline. The V end was cut by 3 bases, the J end by 0 bases, with 17 bases between. The CDR3 DNA reads TGTGCCAGCAGCTTGGGCCCCGGACAGCGTCCTAACTATGGCTACACCTTC. It specifies CASSLGPGQRPNYGYTF.

With respect to this clonotype: A much larger clone differs from this one at a single base, so this may be a read error. V usage is TRBV9 and J usage is TRBJ2-2, with no clear D. Germline V gene lookup returns CDR1 SGDLS and CDR2 YYNGEE. The CDR3 contains 14 residues. V gave up 3 bases and J gave up 6 bases, with 12 bases separating them. CDR3 bases: TGTGCCAGCAGCGAGAGCCTGGTCCCCGGGGAGCTGTTTTTT. Its translation is CASSESLVPGELFF.